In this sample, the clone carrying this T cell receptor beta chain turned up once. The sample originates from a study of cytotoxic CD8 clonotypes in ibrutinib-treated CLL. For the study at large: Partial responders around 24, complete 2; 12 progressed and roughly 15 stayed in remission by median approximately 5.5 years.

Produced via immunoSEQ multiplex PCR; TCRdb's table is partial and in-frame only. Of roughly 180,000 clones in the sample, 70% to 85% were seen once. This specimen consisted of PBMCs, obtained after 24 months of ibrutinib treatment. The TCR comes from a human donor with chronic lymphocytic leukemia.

CDR3 sequence reads: CASSPMGDTQYF. The DNA for the CDR3 is TGTGCCAGCAGCCCAATGGGAGATACGCAGTATTTT. The V and J genes are TRBV11-3 and TRBJ2-3; D call uncertain. Germline CDR1 SGHNT, CDR2 YENEEA. The CDR3 is 12 amino acids. Trimming pared 5 bases from V and 5 bases from J, leaving 8 bases between.